Each of the 27 T cell receptor beta chains below was sequenced from the same sample in a study of T cell responses to AZD1222 COVID-19 vaccine. Some clones are missing from TCRdb's copy, which holds only in-frame ones; the method was immunoSEQ multiplex PCR. The profile shows about 180,000 clones, roughly 93% of them singletons. Sample: peripheral blood, taken 28 days after the second dose of the MenACWY control vaccine. The source is an adult who received the MenACWY meningococcal vaccine as a control.

V usage is TRBV9 and J usage is TRBJ1-2; D uncertain. This CDR3 has 11 residues. The germline CDR1 and CDR2 sequences are SGDLS and YYNGEE. Trimming pared 3 bases from V and 4 bases from J, leaving 4 bases between. The CDR3 here is CASSASYGYTF. Here the CDR3 DNA reads TGTGCCAGCAGCGCGTCCTATGGCTACACCTTC.

The J gene is TRBJ1-5, the V gene TRBV30; TRBD1 aligns across 9 bases. The CDR3 runs 15 residues. Germline CDR1 reads GTSNPN; CDR2 reads SVGIG (reference sequence). With 3 bases clipped from V and 2 bases from J, the junction kept 5 bases outside the gene matches. CDR3 DNA: TGTGCCTGGAGGTCACAGGGGGCGGGCAATCAGCCCCAGCATTTT. Translation: CAWRSQGAGNQPQHF.

The V call is TRBV28, the J call TRBJ2-7; the match to TRBD1 covers 12 bases. With V trimmed by 10 bases and J by 7 bases, 11 bases remained unmatched. This CDR3 is built from 14 residues. CDR1 MDHEN and CDR2 SYDVKM come from the germline V gene. DNA for the CDR3: TGTGCCATTAGACCGGGACAGGGGGCGAGGGAGCAGTACTTC. It specifies CAIRPGQGAREQYF.

The chain carries TRBV12-3 or TRBV12-4 and TRBJ1-6, with 8 bases lining up with TRBD1. V lost 7 bases to trimming and J lost 6 bases; unmatched junction nucleotides: 2. The CDR3 runs 13 residues. The CDR3 region has the DNA TGTGCCAGCAAGGACAGGGTTAATTCACCCCTCCACTTT. This translates into CASKDRVNSPLHF.

The V gene is TRBV19, the J gene TRBJ2-1, with TRBD1 as a possible D gene (6 bases). V lost 3 bases to trimming and J lost 0 bases, with 12 bases between them. Germline lookup yields CDR1 LNHDA and CDR2 SQIVND (reference sequence). The CDR3 is 16 amino acids. The CDR3: CASSIGGIRSYNEQFF. Written as DNA, the CDR3 is TGTGCCAGTAGTATTGGGGGCATTCGCTCCTACAATGAGCAGTTCTTC.

J is TRBJ1-3 and V is TRBV3-1 (or the pseudogene TRBV3-2); the D gene is possibly TRBD1 (6 bases). V lost 6 bases and J lost 4, with 10 bases in between. The CDR3 contains 13 residues. Germline V CDR1 and CDR2: LGHDT, YNNKEL (reference sequence). CDR3: CASRPQGGNTIYF. The CDR3 DNA reads TGTGCCAGCAGACCGCAGGGGGGAAACACCATATATTTT.

This sequence joins TRBV10-3 and TRBJ2-3; D gene ambiguous. The V gene's germline CDR1 is ENHRY and CDR2 SYGVKD. The germline V and J ends were trimmed by 8 bases and 6 bases, with 9 bases remaining between them. The CDR3 has 11 residues. CDR3 sequence: CAILDGDTQYF. CDR3 DNA sequence: TGTGCCATCCTGGATGGGGATACGCAGTATTTT.

This clone showed up just a few times. The rearrangement joins TRBV6-2 or TRBV6-3 to TRBJ1-5, with no clear D. V was trimmed by 0 bases and J by 4 bases, leaving 13 bases between them. Germline V lookup: CDR1 MNHEY, CDR2 SVGEGT. The CDR3 length is 16 residues. CDR3 in amino acids: CASSYSPGVANQPQHF. In DNA form, the CDR3 reads TGTGCCAGCAGTTACTCGCCTGGCGTGGCAAATCAGCCCCAGCATTTT.

This chain connects TRBV6-5 to TRBJ2-1, with 10 bases that match TRBD2. CDR1 is MNHEY, CDR2 SVGAGI, per germline. CDR3 size: 14 residues. Trimming took 6 bases from V and 9 from J; bases not matched to a gene: 8. CDR3 amino acids: CASSVSGGAGEQFF. The CDR3, as DNA: TGTGCCAGCAGCGTAAGCGGGGGGGCGGGTGAGCAGTTCTTC.

V gene TRBV5-1 combines with J gene TRBJ2-1; 10 bases line up with TRBD2. The germline V gene encodes CDR1 SGHRS and CDR2 YFSETQ. The J segment lost 6 bases and the V segment lost 4 bases, leaving 7 bases of the junction unmatched. The CDR3 loop spans 15 amino acids. The CDR3 DNA reads TGCGCCAGCAGCCCAGGGGCTAGCGGGGGCAATGAGCAGTTCTTC. Translating it yields CASSPGASGGNEQFF.

This chain links TRBV18 with TRBJ2-3; D gene uncertain. The CDR3 loop spans 13 amino acids. V was shortened by 3 bases and J by 6 bases, with 10 bases between the two germline ends. Per germline, CDR1 KGHSH and CDR2 LQKENI. CDR3 residues: CASSPGNGDTQYF. Written as DNA, the CDR3 is TGTGCCAGCTCACCGGGGAACGGGGATACGCAGTATTTT. The whole variable domain, filled in from reference TRBV18 and TRBJ2-3, reads NAGVMQNPRHLVRRRGQEARLRCSPMKGHSHVYWYRQLPEEGLKFMVYLQKENIIDESGMPKERFSAEFPKEGPSILRIQQVVRGDSAAYFCASSPGNGDTQYFGPGTRLTVL.

The chain uses TRBV29-1 and TRBJ2-1, with 7 positions matching TRBD1. Germline CDR1 reads SQVTM; CDR2 reads ANQGSEA. The CDR3 has 11 amino acids. V gave up 6 bases and J gave up 7 bases; unmatched junction bases: 3. CDR3: CSVTGENEQFF. CDR3 nucleotide sequence: TGCAGCGTCACAGGGGAGAATGAGCAGTTCTTC.

The CDR3 sequence: CSAIPPLEQYF. The CDR3, as DNA: TGCAGTGCCATCCCCCCTCTCGAGCAGTACTTC. The rearrangement uses TRBV20-1 and TRBJ2-7, with D unclear. Germline CDR1 and CDR2: DFQATT and SNEGSKA (reference sequence). With 6 bases removed from V and 6 bases from J, the gap between germline ends came to 12 bases. CDR3 length: 11 amino acids.

CDR3 coding DNA: TGTGCCAGCAGCCTCGCGGGTGAGCAGTTCTTC. This codes for CASSLAGEQFF. The genes are TRBV7-6 and TRBJ2-1, with D tentatively TRBD2 (5 bases). Trimming cost V 5 bases and J 9 bases, with 8 bases left between them. The CDR3 consists of 11 residues. Germline CDR1 SGHVS, CDR2 FNYEAQ. Drawing the rest from reference TRBV7-6 and TRBJ2-1, the complete variable domain is GAGVSQSPRYKVTKRGQDVALRCDPISGHVSLYWYRQALGQGPEFLTYFNYEAQQDKSGLPNDRFSAERPEGSISTLTIQRTEQRDSAMYRCASSLAGEQFFGPGTRLTVL.

This rearrangement joins TRBV6-5 to TRBJ1-1, with a weak D call TRBD1 (5 bases). Trimming shortened V by 2 bases and J by 1 base, and 11 bases separated the two germline ends. The CDR3 runs 15 residues. The V gene's germline CDR1 is MNHEY and CDR2 SVGAGI. The CDR3 DNA reads as TGTGCCAGCAGTTACGCCAGGGTAGGGAACACTGAAGCTTTCTTT. Amino acids: CASSYARVGNTEAFF.

The table lists this clone with a count of one. The V call is TRBV5-4, the J call TRBJ2-2; 9 bases line up with TRBD1. V dropped 5 bases and J dropped 0; count of bases not matched to a gene: 5. CDR1 is SGHNT and CDR2 is YYREEE in the germline V gene (reference sequence). The CDR3 runs 16 residues. As DNA, the CDR3 is TGTGCCAGCAGTCGGACAGGGGTCGCGAACACCGGGGAGCTGTTTTTT. Its protein is CASSRTGVANTGELFF. Drawing the rest from reference TRBV5-4 and TRBJ2-2, the complete variable domain is ETGVTQSPTHLIKTRGQQVTLRCSSQSGHNTVSWYQQALGQGPQFIFQYYREEENGRGNFPPRFSGLQFPNYSSELNVNALELDDSALYLCASSRTGVANTGELFFGEGSRLTVL.

The J gene is TRBJ2-7, the V gene TRBV11-2, with TRBD1 matching 11 bases. J gave up 3 bases and V 4 bases, and 5 bases lay outside the gene matches. This CDR3 has 15 amino acids. Germline V gene lookup returns CDR1 SGHAT and CDR2 FQNNGV. The CDR3: CASSWTGGSVYEQYF. The CDR3, as DNA: TGTGCCAGCAGCTGGACAGGGGGCTCGGTCTACGAGCAGTACTTC.

This chain joins TRBV12-3 or TRBV12-4 and TRBJ1-2; no firm D call. The CDR3 spans 12 residues. V lost 3 bases and J lost 1, with 3 bases in between. The CDR3 spells CASSFYNYGYTF. Here the CDR3 DNA reads TGTGCCAGCAGTTTCTATAACTATGGCTACACCTTC.

The CDR3 region has the DNA TGTGCCAGCAGTGAATTTATCCCTGAATGGACTGAAGCTTTCTTT. Translation gives CASSEFIPEWTEAFF. This chain connects TRBV25-1 to TRBJ1-1; D unclear. The CDR3 length is 15 residues. From germline, CDR1 is MGHDK and CDR2 SYGVNS. Trimming took 1 base from V and 5 from J, leaving 14 bases between them.

This chain links TRBV10-3 with TRBJ1-5; D is undetermined. V was cut by 4 bases and J by 8 bases, with 12 bases left in between. This CDR3 is built from 13 residues. The V gene's germline CDR1 is ENHRY and CDR2 SYGVKD. The CDR3 region has the DNA TGTGCCATCAGTGGCAGACCTTCCGAGCCCCAGCATTTT. Translating gives CAISGRPSEPQHF.

J is TRBJ2-1 and V is TRBV6-5, with 11 bases identical to TRBD1. CDR1 MNHEY and CDR2 SVGAGI come from the germline V gene. The CDR3 totals 14 residues. The V segment lost 8 bases and the J segment 2 bases; nucleotides outside the gene matches: 2. CDR3 nucleotide sequence: TGTGCCAGCGGACAGGGGGCAACCTACAATGAGCAGTTCTTC. Encoded protein: CASGQGATYNEQFF.

The chain couples TRBV9 to TRBJ1-2, with no clear D. The CDR3 consists of 15 residues. The germline V gene has CDR1 SGDLS and CDR2 YYNGEE. Trimming stripped 0 bases from V and 0 bases from J, with 9 bases between. For the CDR3, the DNA is TGTGCCAGCAGCGTAGCGGGTCTTGCTAACTATGGCTACACCTTC. Its translation: CASSVAGLANYGYTF. Variable domain in full (rest from reference TRBV9 and TRBJ1-2): DSGVTQTPKHLITATGQRVTLRCSPRSGDLSVYWYQQSLDQGLQFLIQYYNGEERAKGNILERFSAQQFPDLHSELNLSSLELGDSALYFCASSVAGLANYGYTFGSGTRLTVV.

The chain combines TRBV7-8 with TRBJ1-1; a possible D gene is TRBD1 (6 bases). Trimming took off 5 bases at V and 10 bases at J, with 23 bases between the two ends. Germline V gives CDR1 SGHVS, CDR2 FQNEAQ. The CDR3 has 15 residues. CDR3 sequence reads: CASSESYRDKRSAFF. The DNA of the CDR3 is TGTGCCAGCAGCGAGTCTTACCGGGACAAAAGGTCAGCTTTCTTT.

The chain employs TRBV5-1 and TRBJ2-1; D tentatively reads TRBD1 or TRBD2 (5 bases each). V dropped 4 bases and J dropped 0 bases, with 17 bases sitting between them. From germline, CDR1 is SGHRS and CDR2 YFSETQ. CDR3 length: 17 residues. The CDR3 DNA reads TGCGCCAGCAGCGGCGGATGGGGGAAAAGCTCCTACAATGAGCAGTTCTTC. Translated: CASSGGWGKSSYNEQFF.

This rearrangement joins TRBV6-5 to TRBJ2-7, with 9 bases matching TRBD1. The V gene end was trimmed by 6 bases and the J gene end by 4 bases; junction bases not matched to a gene: 10. The CDR3 is 15 residues long. The germline V gene encodes CDR1 MNHEY and CDR2 SVGAGI. The CDR3 region is CASRPSGTGKYEQYF. DNA of the CDR3: TGTGCCAGCAGACCTTCCGGGACAGGGAAGTACGAGCAGTACTTC.

CDR3 DNA sequence: TGCGCCAGCAGCGCGGAGGGACAGGACAATCAGCCCCAGCATTTT. The encoded protein is CASSAEGQDNQPQHF. J is TRBJ1-5 and V is TRBV5-1, with TRBD1 matching over 8 bases. J was trimmed by 3 bases and V by 4 bases; bases with no gene match: 6. There are 15 residues in the CDR3. Germline CDR1 reads SGHRS; CDR2 reads YFSETQ.

V gene TRBV10-2 combines with J gene TRBJ2-6; TRBD2 matches 7 bases. V shed 7 bases and J 2 bases; nucleotides not matched to a gene: 8. Looked up from germline, CDR1 is WSHSY and CDR2 is SAAADI. CDR3 size: 16 residues. In nucleotides, the CDR3 is TGCGCCAGCACCGTCGTGGGGGGGGCTGGGGCCAACGTCCTGACTTTC. It yields the protein CASTVVGGAGANVLTF.